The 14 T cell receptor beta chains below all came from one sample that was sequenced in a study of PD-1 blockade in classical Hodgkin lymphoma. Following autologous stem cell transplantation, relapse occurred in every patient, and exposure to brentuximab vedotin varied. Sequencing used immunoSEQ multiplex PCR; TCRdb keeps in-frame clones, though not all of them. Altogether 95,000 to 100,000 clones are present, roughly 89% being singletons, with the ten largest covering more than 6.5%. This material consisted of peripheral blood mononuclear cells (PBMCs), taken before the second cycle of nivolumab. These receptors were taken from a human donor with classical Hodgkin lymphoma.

The CDR3 spells CASSLGFGGQFF. CDR3 DNA: TGTGCCAGCAGCTTAGGCTTTGGTGGGCAGTTCTTC. The J gene is TRBJ2-1, the V gene TRBV13; D not certain. The germline CDR1 and CDR2 sequences are PRHDT and FYEKMQ (reference sequence). The CDR3 totals 12 residues. Trimming pared 0 bases from V and 12 bases from J, leaving 9 bases between.

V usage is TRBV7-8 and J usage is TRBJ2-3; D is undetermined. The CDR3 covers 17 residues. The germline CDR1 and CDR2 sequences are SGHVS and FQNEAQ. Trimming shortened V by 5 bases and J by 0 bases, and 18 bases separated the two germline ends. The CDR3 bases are TGTGCCAGCAGCCGACCTAAACGGACGGCAAGCACAGATACGCAGTATTTT. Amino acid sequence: CASSRPKRTASTDTQYF.

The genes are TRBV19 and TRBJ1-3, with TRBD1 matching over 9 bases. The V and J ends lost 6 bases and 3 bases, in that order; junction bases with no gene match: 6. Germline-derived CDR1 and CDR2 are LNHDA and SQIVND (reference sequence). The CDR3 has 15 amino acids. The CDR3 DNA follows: TGTGCCAGTAGGAAAGGGACAGGGCATGGAAACACCATATATTTT. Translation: CASRKGTGHGNTIYF.

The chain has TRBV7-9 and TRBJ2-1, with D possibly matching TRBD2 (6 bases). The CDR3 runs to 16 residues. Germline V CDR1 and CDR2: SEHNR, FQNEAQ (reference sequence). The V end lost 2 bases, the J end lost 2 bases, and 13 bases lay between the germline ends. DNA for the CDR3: TGTGCCAGCAGCTTAACGCGGGGAGGCCCCTACAATGAGCAGTTCTTC. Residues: CASSLTRGGPYNEQFF.

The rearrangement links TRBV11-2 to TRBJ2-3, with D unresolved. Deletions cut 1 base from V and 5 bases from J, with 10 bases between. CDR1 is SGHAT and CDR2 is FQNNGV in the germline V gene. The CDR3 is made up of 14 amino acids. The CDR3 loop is CASSLGVSEDTQYF. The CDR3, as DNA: TGTGCCAGCAGCTTAGGGGTCTCCGAAGATACGCAGTATTTT.

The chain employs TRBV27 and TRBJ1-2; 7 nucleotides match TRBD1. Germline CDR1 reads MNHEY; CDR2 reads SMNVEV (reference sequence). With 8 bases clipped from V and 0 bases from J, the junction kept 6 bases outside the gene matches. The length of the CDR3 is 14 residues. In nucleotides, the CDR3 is TGTGCCAGCTCCTACCAGGGGGCTAACTATGGCTACACCTTC. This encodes CASSYQGANYGYTF.

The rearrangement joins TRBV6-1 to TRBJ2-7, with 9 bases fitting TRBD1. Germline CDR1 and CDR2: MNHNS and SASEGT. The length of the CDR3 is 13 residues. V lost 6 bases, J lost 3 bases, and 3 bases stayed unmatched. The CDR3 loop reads CASRTGGNYEQYF. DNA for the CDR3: TGTGCCAGCAGGACAGGGGGAAACTACGAGCAGTACTTC.

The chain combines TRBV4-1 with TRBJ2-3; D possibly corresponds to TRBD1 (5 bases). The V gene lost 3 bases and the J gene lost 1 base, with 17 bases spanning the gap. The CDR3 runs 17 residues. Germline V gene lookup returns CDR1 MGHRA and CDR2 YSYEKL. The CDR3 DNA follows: TGCGCCAGCAGCCATCCCTGGGTCCTAGGGGGCACAGATACGCAGTATTTT. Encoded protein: CASSHPWVLGGTDTQYF.

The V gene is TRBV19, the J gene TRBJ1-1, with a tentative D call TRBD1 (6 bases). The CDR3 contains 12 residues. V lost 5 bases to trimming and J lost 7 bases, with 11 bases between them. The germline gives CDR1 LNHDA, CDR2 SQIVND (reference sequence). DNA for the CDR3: TGTGCCAGTAGTTCGACAGGCCTTGAAGCTTTCTTT. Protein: CASSSTGLEAFF.

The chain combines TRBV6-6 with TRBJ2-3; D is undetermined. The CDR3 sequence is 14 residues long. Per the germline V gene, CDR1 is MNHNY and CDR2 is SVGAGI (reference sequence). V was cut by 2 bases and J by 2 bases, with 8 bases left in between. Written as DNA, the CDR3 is TGTGCCAGCAGTTACCGTCCCCACACAGATACGCAGTATTTT. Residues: CASSYRPHTDTQYF.

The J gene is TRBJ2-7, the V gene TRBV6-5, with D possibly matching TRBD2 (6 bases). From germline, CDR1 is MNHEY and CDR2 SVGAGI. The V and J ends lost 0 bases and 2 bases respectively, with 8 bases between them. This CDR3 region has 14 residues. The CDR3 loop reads CASSYSEGTYEQYF. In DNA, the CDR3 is TGTGCCAGCAGTTACTCGGAGGGAACCTACGAGCAGTACTTC.

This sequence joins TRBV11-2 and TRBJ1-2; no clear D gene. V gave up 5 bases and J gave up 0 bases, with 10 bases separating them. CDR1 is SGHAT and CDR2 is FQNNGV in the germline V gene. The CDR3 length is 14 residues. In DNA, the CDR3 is TGTGCCAGCAGCCCTCAGAGGACTAACTATGGCTACACCTTC. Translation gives CASSPQRTNYGYTF.

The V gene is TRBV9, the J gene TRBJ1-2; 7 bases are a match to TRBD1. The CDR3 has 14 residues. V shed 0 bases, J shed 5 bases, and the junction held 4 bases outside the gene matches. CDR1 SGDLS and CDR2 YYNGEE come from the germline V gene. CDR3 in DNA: TGTGCCAGCAGCGTAGGGGACAGAGGATATGGCTACACCTTC. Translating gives CASSVGDRGYGYTF.

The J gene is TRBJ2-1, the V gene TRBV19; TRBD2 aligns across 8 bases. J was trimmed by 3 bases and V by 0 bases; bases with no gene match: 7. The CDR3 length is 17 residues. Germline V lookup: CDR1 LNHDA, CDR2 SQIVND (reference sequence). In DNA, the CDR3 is TGTGCCAGTAGTATAGATTACCGGGGGGGCATCTACAATGAGCAGTTCTTC. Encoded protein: CASSIDYRGGIYNEQFF.